These 21 T cell receptor beta chains were sequenced from one sample in a study of blood T cell repertoires in COVID-19. Profiled with immunoSEQ multiplex PCR; TCRdb holds only in-frame clones, not every one. The repertoire holds around 85,000 clones, with 85% to 90% as singletons. Sequencing was carried out using PBMCs or T cells enriched from blood (not recorded which). These receptor sequences come from a woman aged 45-60 years with acute COVID-19.

The chain uses TRBV19 and TRBJ1-5; D remains ambiguous. This CDR3 is built from 13 residues. Germline CDR1 and CDR2: LNHDA and SQIVND (reference sequence). V gave up 5 bases and J gave up 1 base, with 6 bases separating them. The CDR3 loop reads CASSHKSNQPQHF. The CDR3 DNA reads as TGTGCCAGTAGTCACAAGAGCAATCAGCCCCAGCATTTT. Using reference TRBV19 and TRBJ1-5 for the parts outside the CDR3, the full variable domain is DGGITQSPKYLFRKEGQNVTLSCEQNLNHDAMYWYRQDPGQGLRLIYYSQIVNDFQKGDIAEGYSVSREKKESFPLTVTSAQKNPTAFYLCASSHKSNQPQHFGDGTRLSIL.

This clone appeared once. This chain links TRBV4-2 with TRBJ2-3; 8 bases are a match to TRBD2. This CDR3 contains 18 residues. V shed 0 bases, J shed 5 bases, and the junction held 13 bases outside the gene matches. Per the germline V gene, CDR1 is LGHNA and CDR2 is YNFKEQ. CDR3 DNA sequence: TGTGCCAGCAGCCAAGATTCGTCGGGAGGGCCTATCGGAGATACGCAGTATTTT. Amino acid sequence: CASSQDSSGGPIGDTQYF.

V is TRBV14 and J is TRBJ2-2; no clear D. The CDR3 loop spans 13 amino acids. Looked up from germline, CDR1 is SGHDN and CDR2 is FVKESK. With 5 bases removed from V and 6 bases from J, the gap between germline ends came to 10 bases. This chain's CDR3 is CASSTLIPGELFF. Written as DNA, the CDR3 is TGTGCCAGCAGCACTCTGATTCCCGGGGAGCTGTTTTTT. Full variable domain (missing parts from reference TRBV14 and TRBJ2-2): EAGVTQFPSHSVIEKGQTVTLRCDPISGHDNLYWYRRVMGKEIKFLLHFVKESKQDESGMPNNRFLAERTGGTYSTLKVQPAELEDSGVYFCASSTLIPGELFFGEGSRLTVL.

This clone occurred once. CDR3 amino acids: CASSVHRVSGNTIYF. In DNA form, the CDR3 reads TGTGCCAGCAGTGTACACAGGGTGTCTGGAAACACCATATATTTT. The J gene is TRBJ1-3, the V gene TRBV2, with D possibly being TRBD1 (6 bases). Germline-derived CDR1 and CDR2 are SNHLY and FYNNEI. Deletions cut 4 bases from V and 1 base from J, with 11 bases between. CDR3 length: 15 amino acids.

The chain joins TRBV5-1 to TRBJ2-7; 7 nucleotides match TRBD2. Germline values: CDR1 SGHRS, CDR2 YFSETQ. This CDR3 has 15 amino acids. The V and J ends lost 0 bases and 7 bases, in that order; junction bases with no gene match: 10. CDR3 protein: CASSLEVPLGGEQYF. The CDR3 region has the DNA TGCGCCAGCAGCTTGGAGGTCCCACTCGGGGGGGAGCAGTACTTC.

CDR3 sequence reads: CATQRGQDLTGELFF. DNA for the CDR3: TGCGCCACTCAACGGGGACAGGACTTAACCGGGGAGCTGTTTTTT. The chain has TRBV5-1 and TRBJ2-2, with 8 bases lining up with TRBD1. The V gene's germline CDR1 is SGHRS and CDR2 YFSETQ. This CDR3 spans 15 amino acids. V dropped 9 bases and J dropped 5; count of bases not matched to a gene: 12.

This clone has a handful of counts. The chain joins TRBV18 to TRBJ2-1; the D gene is possibly TRBD1 (5 bases). Germline V gene data show CDR1 as KGHSH and CDR2 as LQKENI. CDR3 length: 14 residues. V gave up 6 bases and J gave up 6 bases, with 15 bases separating them. This CDR3 is CASSQNERGNEQFF. In nucleotides, the CDR3 is TGTGCCAGCTCGCAAAACGAAAGGGGCAATGAGCAGTTCTTC.

V usage is TRBV6-2 or TRBV6-3 and J usage is TRBJ2-7; 9 bases are a match to TRBD2. Trimming cost V 2 bases and J 2 bases; bases outside gene matches: 1. CDR1 and CDR2 (germline): MNHEY, SVGEGT. The CDR3 loop spans 14 amino acids. CDR3 DNA: TGTGCCAGCAGTTACCTAGCGGGACCCTACGAGCAGTACTTC. Its translation is CASSYLAGPYEQYF.

The chain uses TRBV6-1 and TRBJ1-1; D is ambiguous. Looked up from germline, CDR1 is MNHNS and CDR2 is SASEGT. With 0 bases removed from V and 1 base from J, the gap between germline ends came to 3 bases. The CDR3 covers 13 residues. CDR3 bases: TGTGCCAGCAGTGAAGCAGCGAACACTGAAGCTTTCTTT. Its protein is CASSEAANTEAFF.

The chain couples TRBV6-5 to TRBJ1-3, with D hard to call. The CDR3 length is 13 residues. V was clipped by 8 bases and J by 1 base, with 9 bases between them. CDR1 MNHEY and CDR2 SVGAGI come from the germline V gene. The CDR3 region is CASESGSGNTIYF. The CDR3 nucleotides are TGTGCCAGCGAGAGTGGTTCTGGAAACACCATATATTTT.

V usage is TRBV5-4 and J usage is TRBJ2-1; TRBD2 matches 12 bases. Germline V lookup: CDR1 SGHNT, CDR2 YYREEE (reference sequence). CDR3 length: 19 amino acids. The V segment lost 7 bases and the J segment 5 bases; nucleotides outside the gene matches: 19. The CDR3 reads CASSANRLAGGGGHNEQFF. The CDR3 nucleotides are TGTGCCAGCTCAGCGAACCGGCTAGCGGGAGGGGGGGGTCACAATGAGCAGTTCTTC.

V is TRBV11-3 and J is TRBJ2-7, with 8 bases matching TRBD1. CDR1 and CDR2 from the germline V gene are SGHNT and YENEEA. CDR3 length equals 15 residues. Trimming removed 3 bases from V and 6 bases from J; junction bases left unmatched: 10. The CDR3 nucleotides are TGTGCCAGCAGCTTCCGTTCGACAGGGGAAGCCGAGCAGTACTTC. It translates to CASSFRSTGEAEQYF.

The V gene is TRBV27, the J gene TRBJ2-3, with D possibly matching TRBD2 (6 bases). The V gene's germline CDR1 is MNHEY and CDR2 SMNVEV (reference sequence). V was pared by 8 bases and J by 1 base, with 13 bases between. The CDR3 is 14 residues long. CDR3 bases: TGTGCCAGCGCTCTGGACTATGGCACAGATACGCAGTATTTT. Translating gives CASALDYGTDTQYF.

In this sample, this clone turned up once. V usage is TRBV7-9 and J usage is TRBJ2-3; 7 nucleotides align to TRBD1. Germline V gene sequence: CDR1 SEHNR, CDR2 FQNEAQ (reference sequence). V trimming: 5 bases; J trimming: 2 bases; junction bases outside the gene matches: 10. CDR3 length: 16 amino acids. The CDR3 DNA sequence: TGTGCCAGCAGCCAAACCCGACAGGGAAACACAGATACGCAGTATTTT. Protein: CASSQTRQGNTDTQYF.

The chain uses TRBV7-8 and TRBJ2-3; TRBD2 matches at 7 bases. The V gene end was trimmed by 4 bases and the J gene end by 6 bases; junction bases not matched to a gene: 7. Germline V gene lookup returns CDR1 SGHVS and CDR2 FQNEAQ. The CDR3 has 14 residues. CDR3: CASSSKRDLDTQYF. The CDR3 DNA is TGTGCCAGCAGCTCGAAGCGGGATTTGGATACGCAGTATTTT.

The chain links TRBV20-1 to TRBJ1-1, with TRBD1 matching over 8 bases. V dropped 6 bases and J dropped 8; count of bases not matched to a gene: 5. CDR1 is DFQATT, CDR2 SNEGSKA, per germline (reference sequence). The CDR3 is 11 amino acids. The CDR3 spells CSALDRAEAFF. DNA for the CDR3: TGCAGTGCCCTGGACAGGGCCGAAGCTTTCTTT.

V is TRBV30 and J is TRBJ1-6; no definite D call. This CDR3 has 13 residues. CDR1 and CDR2 (germline): GTSNPN, SVGIG (reference sequence). With 0 bases removed from V and 8 bases from J, the gap between germline ends came to 8 bases. The CDR3 is CAWSVTQDSPLHF. In DNA, the CDR3 is TGTGCCTGGAGTGTAACGCAGGATTCACCCCTCCACTTT.

In regard to this clone: A read error may account for a junction end that differs from germline. The genes are TRBV7-7 and TRBJ1-4; possibly TRBD1 for D (5 bases). This CDR3 spans 14 amino acids. Germline lookup yields CDR1 SSHAT and CDR2 FNYEAQ (reference sequence). The CDR3 coding sequence is TGTGCTAGCAGAAGGGGAGGGAGAGAGGAAAAACTGTTTTTT. Protein sequence: CASRRGGREEKLFF. Based on the CDR3 plus reference TRBV7-7 and TRBJ1-4, the full variable domain is GAGVSQSPRYKVTKRGQDVTLRCDPISSHATLYWYQQALGQGPEFLTYFNYEAQPDKSGLPSDRFSAERPEGSISTLTIQRTEQRDSAMYRCASRRGGREEKLFFGSGTQLSVL.

The chain employs TRBV5-4 and TRBJ2-3; 8 nucleotides match TRBD2. Unmatched junction bases numbered 6, after V lost 1 base and J lost 2 bases. The CDR3 runs 16 residues. CDR1 is SGHNT and CDR2 is YYREEE in the germline V gene (reference sequence). CDR3 in amino acids: CASSLWLAGSTDTQYF. CDR3 nucleotide sequence: TGTGCCAGCAGCTTGTGGCTAGCGGGTTCCACAGATACGCAGTATTTT.

V and J are TRBV5-3 and TRBJ1-3; 8 bases agree with TRBD1. TRBV5-3 is sorted into the ORF group, with uncertain function. The CDR3 has 19 amino acids. J lost 0 bases, V lost 7 bases, and 18 bases had no gene match. CDR3 residues: CAREELQTGAPFSGNTIYF. As DNA, the CDR3 is TGTGCCAGAGAGGAGTTACAGACAGGGGCGCCTTTCTCTGGAAACACCATATATTTT.

The chain links TRBV14 to TRBJ2-1, with unresolved D. Germline V gene sequence: CDR1 SGHDN, CDR2 FVKESK. This CDR3 spans 12 amino acids. Between the trimmed V and J ends, which lost 4 bases and 6 bases, there was a span of 7 bases. The CDR3 bases are TGTGCCAGCAGCCCACCAGGCAATGAGCAGTTCTTC. This encodes CASSPPGNEQFF.